This T cell receptor beta chain was sequenced during a study of identical twins. Carrying unique molecular identifiers, the cDNA also gained a universal primer site through template switching. MiXCR, run by TCRdb on the 5' RACE reads, gives a single entry per CDR3 protein. The profile covers around 220,000 distinct CDR3 sequences, with more than 9% appearing a single time and about 9% taken by the ten largest. This clonotype was found many times. The antigen is undetermined. Study-wide points: Findings came from cross-sectional statistics, without long-term follow-up of donors. Insertions were fewer in abundant cord blood beta clonotypes, whereas memory repertoires showed none of this pattern.

The length of the CDR3 is 16 residues. Germline-derived CDR1 and CDR2 are WSHSY and SAAADI. V shed 4 bases, J shed 7 bases, and the junction held 6 bases outside the gene matches. Sample: memory T cells sorted from blood. The gene calls are TRBV10-2 and TRBJ2-2; 13 bases fit TRBD2. The TCR sequence derives from a man aged 50-60 years in good health. The CDR3: CASSGLAGGQHGELFF. As DNA, the CDR3 is TGCGCCAGCAGTGGACTAGCGGGGGGTCAGCACGGGGAGCTGTTTTTT.